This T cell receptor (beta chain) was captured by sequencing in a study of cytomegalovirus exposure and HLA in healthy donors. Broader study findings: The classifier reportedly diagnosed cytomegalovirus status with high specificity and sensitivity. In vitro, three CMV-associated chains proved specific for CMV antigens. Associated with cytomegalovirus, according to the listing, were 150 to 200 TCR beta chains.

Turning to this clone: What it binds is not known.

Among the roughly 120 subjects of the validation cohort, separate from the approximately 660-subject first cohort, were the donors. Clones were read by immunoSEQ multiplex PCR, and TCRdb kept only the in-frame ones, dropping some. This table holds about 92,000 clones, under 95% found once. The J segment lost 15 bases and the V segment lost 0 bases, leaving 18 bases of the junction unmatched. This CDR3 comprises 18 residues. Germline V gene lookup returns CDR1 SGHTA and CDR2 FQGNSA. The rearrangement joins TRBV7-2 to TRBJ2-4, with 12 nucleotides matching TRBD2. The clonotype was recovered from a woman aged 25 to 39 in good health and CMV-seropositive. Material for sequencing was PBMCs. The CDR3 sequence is CASSLAGGLAGGPAKLYF. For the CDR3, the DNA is TGTGCCAGCAGCTTAGCGGGCGGGCTAGCGGGAGGGCCGGCCAAACTGTACTTC.